This T cell receptor beta chain was documented in a study of Ad26.COV2.S vaccination and SARS-CoV-2 variants. At the level of the study: Participants got Ad26.COV2.S intramuscularly, once or twice 56 days apart. Study-level findings and limits: Breadth of non-spike TCRs did not differ between vaccinees and placebo recipients.

Treatment indicated: some 20 received Ad26.COV2.S at low or high dose, single or two shots; about 5 received placebo; per-sample allocation not given. Collection of samples fell on day 63 after the first vaccine or placebo injection. Germline values: CDR1 SGDLS, CDR2 YYNGEE. This CDR3 has 14 residues. After removal of 0 bases from V and 6 bases from J, the junction contained 2 bases not matched to a gene. On this clone itself: What it recognizes is unknown.

The protocol was immunoSEQ multiplex PCR, while the TCRdb copy is restricted to in-frame clones and leaves out a portion. The repertoire has some 340,000 clones, just under 85% of them found once; the top ten carry 2.1%. Specimen: peripheral blood, collected in a trial of Ad26.COV2.S vaccine versus placebo. The chain is built from TRBV9 and TRBJ2-3, with 9 bases lining up with TRBD2. This TCR derives from a person aged 18 to 59 who received the Ad26.COV2.S COVID-19 vaccine or a placebo. This CDR3 is CASSVGLAADTQYF. CDR3 DNA sequence: TGTGCCAGCAGCGTAGGACTAGCGGCCGATACGCAGTATTTT.